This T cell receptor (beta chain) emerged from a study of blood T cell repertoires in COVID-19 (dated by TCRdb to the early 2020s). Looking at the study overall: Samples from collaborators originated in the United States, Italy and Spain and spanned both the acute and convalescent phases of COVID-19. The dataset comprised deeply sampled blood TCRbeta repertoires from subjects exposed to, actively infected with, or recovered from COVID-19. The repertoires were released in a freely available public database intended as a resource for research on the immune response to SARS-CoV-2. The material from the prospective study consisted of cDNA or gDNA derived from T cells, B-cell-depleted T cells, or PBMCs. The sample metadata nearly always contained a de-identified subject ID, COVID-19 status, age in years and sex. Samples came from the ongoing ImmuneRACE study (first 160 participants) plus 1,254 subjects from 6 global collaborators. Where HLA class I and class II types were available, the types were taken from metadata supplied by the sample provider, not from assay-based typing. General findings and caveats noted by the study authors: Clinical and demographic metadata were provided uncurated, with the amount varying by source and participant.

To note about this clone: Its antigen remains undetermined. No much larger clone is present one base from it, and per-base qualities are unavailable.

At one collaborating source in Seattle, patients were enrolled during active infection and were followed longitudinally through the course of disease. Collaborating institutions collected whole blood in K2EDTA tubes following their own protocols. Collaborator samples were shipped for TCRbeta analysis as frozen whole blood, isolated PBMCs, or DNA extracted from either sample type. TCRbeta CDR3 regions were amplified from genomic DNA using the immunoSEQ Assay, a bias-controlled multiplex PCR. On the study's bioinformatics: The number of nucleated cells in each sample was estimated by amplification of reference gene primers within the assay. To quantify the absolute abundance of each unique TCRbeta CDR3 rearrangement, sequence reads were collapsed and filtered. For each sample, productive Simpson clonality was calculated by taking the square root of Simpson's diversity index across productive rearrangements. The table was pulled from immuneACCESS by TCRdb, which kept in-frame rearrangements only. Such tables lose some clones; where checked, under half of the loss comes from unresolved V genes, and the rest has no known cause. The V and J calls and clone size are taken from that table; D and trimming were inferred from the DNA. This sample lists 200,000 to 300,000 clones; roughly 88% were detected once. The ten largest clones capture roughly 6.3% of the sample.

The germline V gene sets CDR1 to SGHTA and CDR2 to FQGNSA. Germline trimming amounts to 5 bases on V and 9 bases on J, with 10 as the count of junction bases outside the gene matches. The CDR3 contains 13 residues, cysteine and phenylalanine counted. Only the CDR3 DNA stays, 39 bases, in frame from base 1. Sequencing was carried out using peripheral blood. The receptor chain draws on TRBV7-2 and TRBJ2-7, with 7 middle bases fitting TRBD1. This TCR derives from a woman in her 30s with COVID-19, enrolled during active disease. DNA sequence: TGTGCCAGCAGCCCGGGACAGAGAGGGGGGCAGTACTTC. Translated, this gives CASSPGQRGGQYF.